One sample yielded the 4 T cell receptor beta chains listed below, sequenced in a study of tissue T cells after allogeneic stem cell transplantation. Data came from immunoSEQ multiplex PCR; TCRdb stores just in-frame clones and leaves some out. The top ten hold approximately 5% of the sample, which has several thousand clones, 36% seen once. Indicated time point: mouse harvest day 14 after allogeneic transplant. The graft held 10^6 splenic CD5+ T cells and 10^7 T-cell-depleted bone marrow cells. Sequencing was done on a sample of skin. All receptors come from a female BALB/c mouse given C57BL/6 T cells with graft-versus-host disease after an allogeneic hematopoietic cell transplant.

This clone was found a few times. Here the gene names and germline are mouse. The read terminates 1 residue ahead of where the CDR3 ends, so the germline J gene completes it. The chain carries TRBV26 and TRBJ1-3; D is ambiguous. Germline CDR1 reads KGHPV; CDR2 reads FQNQEV (reference sequence). V lost 4 bases to trimming and J lost 0 bases, with 10 bases between them. The CDR3 runs to 15 residues. The CDR3: CASSPGPNSGNTLYF. CDR3 DNA, as far as it was read: TGTGCCAGCAGTCCCGGCCCTAATTCTGGAAATACGCTCTAT.

As to this clone: These gene names are mouse names. From the germline J gene comes the end of the CDR3, since the read stops 1 residue before it. V usage is TRBV13-2 and J usage is TRBJ2-5; TRBD2 matches 12 bases. This CDR3 is built from 14 residues. The V and J ends lost 5 bases and 5 bases, in that order; junction bases with no gene match: 3. Germline CDR1 reads NNHNN; CDR2 reads SYGAGS (reference sequence). The sequenced CDR3 bases are TGTGCCAGCGGGCCGGGACTGGGGGGAGACACCCAGTAC. This translates into CASGPGLGGDTQY. The whole CDR3 is CASGPGLGGDTQYF.

Comment on this clone: Germline and genes here are mouse. The read ends 1 residue before the CDR3 terminus; that terminus is restored from the germline J gene. This chain connects TRBV13-3 to TRBJ2-7; 9 bases fit TRBD2. CDR1 NNHDY and CDR2 SYVADS come from the germline V gene. V trimming: 3 bases; J trimming: 0 bases; junction bases outside the gene matches: 7. This CDR3 has 16 residues. CDR3 DNA (partial): TGTGCCAGCAGTGCCCCTTGGGGGGGCCTCTCCTATGAACAGTAC. Protein product: CASSAPWGGLSYEQY. The complete CDR3 sequence is CASSAPWGGLSYEQYF.

As for this clone: Mouse gene names apply. The read stops 1 residue short of the end of the CDR3; the missing end is completed from the germline J gene. The chain employs TRBV26 and TRBJ2-7; D gene ambiguous. CDR1 is KGHPV and CDR2 is FQNQEV in the germline V gene (reference sequence). The ends were cut back, 2 bases at V and 4 bases at J, with 6 bases in the middle. The CDR3 extends over 12 amino acids. The CDR3 DNA, read in part, is TGTGCCAGCAGTCTGACCCATTATGAACAGTAC. Its protein is CASSLTHYEQY. The whole CDR3 is CASSLTHYEQYF.